The clone carrying this T cell receptor (beta chain) has at least ten counts. Antigen: not known. The sample belongs to a study of T cells in Graves' hyperthyroidism and ophthalmopathy. Study outcomes and limitations: Blood also carried most thyroid clonotypes expanded above 0.001.

RNA transcripts served as the template for amplifying TCR beta CDR3 regions. First-round RT-PCR targeting the TCR CDR3 was performed with the HTBI primer set. TCRdb ran MiXCR on the multiplex PCR reads and lists one entry per CDR3 protein. The data contain hundreds of thousands of distinct CDR3 sequences, roughly 14% of them seen just once; the ten biggest clones take up around 4.5%. This receptor was taken from a woman in her thirties or forties with Graves' ophthalmopathy. The sequencing sample was made of blood.

The CDR3 nucleotides are TGCAGTGCTAGAGAGAATAACTATGGCTACACCTTC. It yields the protein CSARENNYGYTF. V gene TRBV20-1 combines with J gene TRBJ1-2; unclear D gene. V gave up 0 bases and J gave up 1 base, with 3 bases separating them. Germline V gene lookup returns CDR1 DFQATT and CDR2 SNEGSKA (reference sequence). The CDR3 extends over 12 amino acids.